This entry describes one TCR beta chain. These data originate in a study of cytomegalovirus exposure and HLA in healthy donors. PCR employed 60 Vbeta and 13 Jbeta primers. The protocol was immunoSEQ multiplex PCR, while the TCRdb copy is restricted to in-frame clones and leaves out a portion. This table holds more than 90,000 clones, approximately 80% found once. The V gene lost 3 bases and the J gene lost 6 bases, with 11 bases spanning the gap. This CDR3 contains 12 residues. Germline V gives CDR1 SQVTM, CDR2 ANQGSEA. V usage is TRBV29-1 and J usage is TRBJ1-2, with TRBD1 as a possible D gene (6 bases). Sequencing used PBMCs. The sequence came from a woman in her fifties or sixties in good health and CMV-seronegative. DNA of the CDR3: TGCAGCGTTGACACAGGGATTAATGGCTACACCTTC. Protein: CSVDTGINGYTF.